A selection of T cell receptor beta chains follows, all from one sample in a study of shared clonotypes between healthy human individuals. Generated by immunoSEQ multiplex PCR, the TCRdb table keeps only in-frame clones and is missing some. The sample includes about 2.1 million clones, over 85% of them seen just once. Sample: naive CD8+ T cells from PBMCs. The origin of the receptors is a young man in good health. Some clones in this sample may be carry-over from other donors' samples. CDR3s include the opening cysteine and the closing phenylalanine or tryptophan. D genes are given only for firm matches. Size tells how often a clone was seen (once, few, many) or the class of an expanded clone, and some rows leave it out.

>TRBJ2-2|TRBV6-5|-|-
TGTGCCAGCGAGGGGGGCGGGTCGAACACCGGGGAGCTGTTTTTT
CASEGGGSNTGELFF
>TRBJ1-1|TRBV4-1|-|-
TGCGCCAGCAGCCCGGACAGAGTTGAAGCTTTCTTT
CASSPDRVEAFF
>TRBJ2-7|TRBV7-9|-|-
TGTGCCAGCAGCTTAGTCCAGGGGGGACCCACCGAGCAGTACTTC
CASSLVQGGPTEQYF
>TRBJ1-2|TRBV10-3|-|TRBD1
TGTGCCATCACCCCGGGACAGAGCTTTCTCGGCTACACCTTC
CAITPGQSFLGYTF
>TRBJ2-1|TRBV5-5|-|-
TGTGCCAGCAGCTCTCCTAGCACCTACAATGAGCAGTTCTTC
CASSSPSTYNEQFF
>TRBJ2-3|TRBV5-4|-|-
TGTGCCAGCAGCCTACGAACGGGCGGGAGCACAGATACGCAGTATTTT
CASSLRTGGSTDTQYF
>TRBJ1-1|TRBV28|-|-
TGTGCCAGCAGTTCCCTAGATGGGCCGAACACTGAAGCTTTCTTT
CASSSLDGPNTEAFF
>TRBJ2-1|TRBV19|-|TRBD2
TGTGCCAGTACCTCTAGCGGGAGTTTGTTCGATGAGCAGTTCTTC
CASTSSGSLFDEQFF
>TRBJ2-3|TRBV9|-|-
TGTGCCAGCAGCGTAGGGGGGGAGGTGGGCACAGATACGCAGTATTTT
CASSVGGEVGTDTQYF
>TRBJ1-5|TRBV28|-|-
TGTGCCAGCAGAGAGACACAGGGAATGAGCAATCAGCCCCAGCATTTT
CASRETQGMSNQPQHF
>TRBJ1-1|TRBV7-9|-|-
TGTGCCAGCAGCTTAGCGTTCGGGGGCACTGAAGCTTTCTTT
CASSLAFGGTEAFF
>TRBJ2-1|TRBV18|-|-
TGTGCCAGCTCATTACGCGAGGGGGTCTACAATGAGCAGTTCTTC
CASSLREGVYNEQFF
>TRBJ2-1|TRBV27|-|TRBD2
TGTGCCAGCAGCCTTGTTGGGGGAGGGGTAAGCGGTGAGCAGTTCTTC
CASSLVGGGVSGEQFF
>TRBJ2-4|TRBV28|-|TRBD2
TGTGCCAGCAGTTTATATTGGGAGGGAGCCAAAAACATTCAGTACTTC
CASSLYWEGAKNIQYF
>TRBJ2-2|TRBV7-2|-|-
TGTGCCAGCAGCTTAGAACAGAACACCGGGGAGCTGTTTTTT
CASSLEQNTGELFF
>TRBJ1-1|TRBV4-2|-|-
TGTGCCAGCAGCACAGGGATGGGCAATGAAGCTTTCTTT
CASSTGMGNEAFF
>TRBJ2-7|TRBV4-1|-|TRBD1
TGCGCCAGCAGCCAAGAGAGATCCGGGACAGGGGCCTACGAGCAGTACTTC
CASSQERSGTGAYEQYF
>TRBJ2-7|TRBV6-5|-|TRBD2
TGTGCCAGCAGTTACTGGAGCGGGATACACTACGAGCAGTACTTC
CASSYWSGIHYEQYF
>TRBJ2-1|TRBV5-1|once|TRBD1
TGCGCCAGCAGCCCCTTTCCACAGGGGATAACCAGTGGGTACAATGAACAGTTCTTC
CASSPFPQGITSGYNEQFF
>TRBJ2-5|TRBV9|-|-
TGTGCCAGCAGCGTAGACCTCCAAGAGACCCAGTACTTC
CASSVDLQETQYF
>TRBJ2-7|TRBV6-5|once|-
TGTGCCAGCAGTTATGAGGGGGGAACCTACGAGCAGTACTTC
CASSYEGGTYEQYF
>TRBJ1-1|TRBV4-1|-|-
TGCGCCAGCAGCCAAGGACCTCGGACAGTAGCCACTGAAGCTTTCTTT
CASSQGPRTVATEAFF
>TRBJ2-5|TRBV11-2|-|TRBD2
TGTGCCAGCAGCTCAAGACTAGCGGGAGGGTTAGAGACCCAGTACTTC
CASSSRLAGGLETQYF
>TRBJ2-7|TRBV5-5|-|-
TGTGCCAGCAGCTTGGCGGCCGCATTCTCCTACGAGCAGTACTTC
CASSLAAAFSYEQYF
>TRBJ1-1|TRBV28|-|TRBD1
TGTGCCAGCACCCCATACAGGGGGCGAATGTCGGCGAACACTGAAGCTTTCTTT
CASTPYRGRMSANTEAFF
>TRBJ2-1|TRBV28|-|-
TGTGCCAGCAGTGTACGGGACAACCAGGATGAGCAGTTCTTC
CASSVRDNQDEQFF
>TRBJ2-1|TRBV6-5|-|TRBD2
TGTGCCAGCAGTTACTCGGGAGCGGGGGGGTACAATGAGCAGTTCTTC
CASSYSGAGGYNEQFF
>TRBJ2-2|TRBV7-6|-|-
TGTGCCAGCAGCTTATCCAGGGGGGGACTGAACACCGGGGAGCTGTTTTTT
CASSLSRGGLNTGELFF
>TRBJ2-7|TRBV4-2|once|-
TGTGCCAGCAGCCAGAAGTTACGGGACACACACTCCTACGAGCAGTACTTC
CASSQKLRDTHSYEQYF
>TRBJ2-7|TRBV11-3|-|-
TGTGCCAGCAGCTTCGCTGCGGGACAGACCTACGAGCAGTACTTC
CASSFAAGQTYEQYF
>TRBJ2-2|TRBV25-1|-|-
TGTGCCAGCAGACGTGGGACTGCGAACACCGGGGAGCTGTTTTTT
CASRRGTANTGELFF
>TRBJ2-7|TRBV7-6|-|-
TGTGCCAGCAGCTTCGGGGCCGTCTACGAGCAGTACTTC
CASSFGAVYEQYF
>TRBJ2-3|TRBV4-3|-|-
TGCGCCAGCAGCCAAAGAGGGCCGCTGGAGGGGAGGATCCCAGATACGCAGTATTTT
CASSQRGPLEGRIPDTQYF
>TRBJ2-7|TRBV29-1|-|-
TGCAGCATCAAAAGGGGGATCTACGAGCAGTACTTC
CSIKRGIYEQYF
>TRBJ2-1|TRBV6-4|-|TRBD2
TGTGCCAGCAGGGAACTAGCGGGAGATTTGAATGAGCAGTTCTTC
CASRELAGDLNEQFF
>TRBJ2-2|TRBV27|-|TRBD2
TGTGCCAGCAGCCCCGGGACTAGCGGGAGAGAGGAGCTGTTTTTT
CASSPGTSGREELFF
>TRBJ1-1|TRBV6-5|-|-
TGTGCCAGCAGTTACTCAGGCAGGTTCTGGGGCACTGAAGCTTTCTTT
CASSYSGRFWGTEAFF
>TRBJ1-5|TRBV7-6|-|-
TGTGCCAGCAGCCCACGGCAGGGGTGGCAGCCCCAGCATTTT
CASSPRQGWQPQHF
>TRBJ2-2|TRBV9|-|-
TGTGCCAGCAGCGTACCCGAAACAACCGGGGAGCTGTTTTTT
CASSVPETTGELFF
>TRBJ1-1|TRBV4-3|-|TRBD1
TGCGCCAGCAGCCAAGATAACCCAGGGACAGAGGGGAACACTGAAGCTTTCTTT
CASSQDNPGTEGNTEAFF
>TRBJ2-7|TRBV28|once|-
TGTGCCAGCAGTCGGATCAGGGTCAGCTCCTACGAGCAGTACTTC
CASSRIRVSSYEQYF
>TRBJ2-1|TRBV6-4|-|-
TGTGCCAGCAGTGACCGTATGGGCTCCTACAATGAGCAGTTCTTC
CASSDRMGSYNEQFF
>TRBJ2-1|TRBV5-6|-|-
TGTGCCAGCAGCTTAGCAGGGTTCCACAATGAGCAGTTCTTC
CASSLAGFHNEQFF
>TRBJ1-3|TRBV9|-|-
TGTGCCAGCCGCTCTGGAAACACCATATATTTT
CASRSGNTIYF
>TRBJ1-1|TRBV27|-|-
TGTGCCAGCAGTTTAAGGGGTGGCACTGAAGCTTTCTTT
CASSLRGGTEAFF
>TRBJ2-1|TRBV28|-|TRBD2
TGTGCCAGCAGTTTTGAGGGACTAGCTGCGGATGAGCAGTTCTTC
CASSFEGLAADEQFF
>TRBJ1-5|TRBV6-1|-|TRBD1
TGTGCCAGCAGTGGGGACAGGGGGCCGTATCCGCCCCAGCATTTT
CASSGDRGPYPPQHF
>TRBJ2-1|TRBV15|-|-
TGTGCCACCAGCGGGACCCAGCAGTTCTTC
CATSGTQQFF
>TRBJ1-1|TRBV28|-|-
TGTGCCAGCAGTTTAAGAGGTCGCAGGGAGAACACTGAAGCTTTCTTT
CASSLRGRRENTEAFF
>TRBJ2-7|TRBV6-1|-|-
TGTGCCAGCAGTCCCACAGGGATCGGCTACGAGCAGTACTTC
CASSPTGIGYEQYF